The sequence of this T cell receptor (beta chain) was determined in a study of CD8 T cells in Susac syndrome. Study-wide points: The CD4+ T cell repertoires that were profiled in Susac syndrome showed no clonal expansion.

To note about this clonotype: Antigen unknown.

CD8+ and CD4+ T cells from blood underwent TCR beta sequencing. The patients with Susac syndrome satisfied recently defined diagnostic criteria for either definite or probable disease. The CDR3 totals 15 residues. V lost 2 bases and J 0 bases, leaving 8 bases between the germline ends. Germline CDR1 GTSNPN, CDR2 SVGIG (reference sequence). With random hexamers, reverse transcription was performed on roughly 0.5 to 1 ug of RNA. The immunoSEQ assay covered 54 Vbeta and 13 Jbeta segments for CDR3. TCRdb itself ran the immunoSEQ multiplex PCR reads through MiXCR, one entry per CDR3 protein. The profile shows some 68,000 distinct CDR3 sequences, around 93% of them singletons.

Input material: CD4+ T cells from PBMCs. The TCR comes from a human donor with Susac syndrome. The V and J genes are TRBV30 and TRBJ1-6, with D unresolved. CDR3 nucleotides: TGTGCCTGGAGTCGGCAGAGCTCCTATAATTCACCCCTCCACTTT. Translation: CAWSRQSSYNSPLHF. Using reference TRBV30 and TRBJ1-6 for the parts outside the CDR3, the full variable domain is SQTIHQWPATLVQPVGSPLSLECTVEGTSNPNLYWYRQAAGRGLQLLFYSVGIGQISSEVPQNLSASRPQDRQFILSSKKLLLSDSGFYLCAWSRQSSYNSPLHFGNGTRLTVT.